The source of this T cell receptor (beta chain) is a study of blood T cells in healthy people across ages. Trimming shortened V by 4 bases and J by 5 bases, and 17 bases separated the two germline ends. Germline lookup yields CDR1 KGHDR and CDR2 SFDVKD. This CDR3 is 16 amino acids long. Alongside a J-beta primer mix, a sample-barcoded 5' primer served in a second PCR lasting 7 to 11 cycles. Tagging of each cDNA molecule was performed by a template-switch adaptor with 12 random nucleotides. No fewer than 3 million CDR3-containing paired-end reads came from each sample. TCRdb itself ran the 5' RACE reads through MiXCR, one entry per CDR3 protein. The table includes 950,000 to 1,200,000 distinct CDR3 sequences, less than 45% detected once. This clonotype was counted between two and nine times.

The chain uses TRBV24-1 and TRBJ2-1; D possibly uses TRBD1 or TRBD2 (5 bases each). This TCR derives from a man younger than 30 in good health. The sample consisted of blood. In DNA, the CDR3 is TGTGCCACCAGTGAGAATACCGGGACCCAAAACAATGAGCAGTTCTTC. This codes for CATSENTGTQNNEQFF.